The present T cell receptor beta chain was sequenced within a study of molecular identifiers for immune sequencing clone quantification. Study-wide findings and caveats: The study found clones above 20 RNA copies held over 98% of effector molecules and under 1% in naive cells.

In regard to this clonotype: Its antigen is not known.

MiXCR, applied by TCRdb to the PCR reads, yields one record per CDR3 protein. Of hundreds of thousands of distinct CDR3 sequences detected, roughly 24% appear once; the ten largest clones hold 0.74%. With RNA at 10%, 30% or 50%, naive CD8 libraries came from about 20,000 to 1,000,000 sorted cells. This CDR3 has 13 amino acids. Looked up from germline, CDR1 is GTSNPN and CDR2 is SVGIG (reference sequence). The V and J ends lost 3 bases and 3 bases, in that order; junction bases with no gene match: 2. The genes are TRBV30 and TRBJ1-5, with 7 bases aligning to TRBD1. The material sequenced was naive CD8+ T cells from blood, with Jurkat cell RNA spiked in. Subset indicated: FACS-sorted CD8+CD4-CCR7+CD45RA+ naive T cells. The TCR originated in a human donor in good health. Some libraries in this study had Jurkat cell RNA spiked in. CDR3 in DNA: TGTGCCTGGAGGGGACAGTCCAATCAGCCCCAGCATTTT. This codes for CAWRGQSNQPQHF.